This TCR beta chain was profiled in a study of blood T cell repertoires in COVID-19. Overall study: Spain, Italy and the United States supplied samples that represented acute and convalescent COVID-19. From T cells, B-cell-depleted T cells, or PBMCs came the material, which was cDNA or gDNA.

In the original processing: Estimated nucleated cell counts came from reference gene primer amplification. Profiling relied on immunoSEQ multiplex PCR, and the TCRdb table lists in-frame clones only, not all of them. V and J calls and clone size are those listed in that table; D and trimming were worked out from the DNA. This table has about 170,000 clones, 80% to 90% appearing once. V gave up 6 bases and J gave up 0 bases, with 6 bases separating them. Germline CDR1 and CDR2: KGHSH and LQKENI. The CDR3 consists of 14 residues. The TCR sequence derives from a woman aged 45-59 years with acute or convalescent COVID-19. The V and J genes are TRBV18 and TRBJ2-6; tentatively, D is TRBD2 (5 bases). Sequenced material: peripheral blood. CDR3 region: CASSGSSGANVLTF. Written as DNA, the CDR3 is TGTGCCAGCTCGGGGAGCTCTGGGGCCAACGTCCTGACTTTC.